This T cell receptor beta chain was sequenced in a study of T-cell memory formation after mild COVID-19. One entry per CDR3 protein results from TCRdb running MiXCR on the 5' RACE reads. The sample lists about 610,000 distinct CDR3 sequences; 17% were seen once. Input material: PBMCs or a T cell subset sorted from them (not recorded which). This receptor was taken from an adult woman who had mild COVID-19 (a few samples of this study predate the infection). Cell type and time point are not known.

The CDR3 DNA reads TGTGCCAGCAGCGCCTCCGGGGCAGGGAATGAAAAACTGTTTTTT. It translates to CASSASGAGNEKLFF. The chain combines TRBV9 with TRBJ1-4, with D tentatively TRBD1 (5 bases). With 3 bases removed from V and 5 bases from J, the gap between germline ends came to 14 bases. This CDR3 contains 15 residues. Germline V gene lookup returns CDR1 SGDLS and CDR2 YYNGEE. The full variable domain, in which reference TRBV9 and TRBJ1-4 provide the parts outside the CDR3, is DSGVTQTPKHLITATGQRVTLRCSPRSGDLSVYWYQQSLDQGLQFLIQYYNGEERAKGNILERFSAQQFPDLHSELNLSSLELGDSALYFCASSASGAGNEKLFFGSGTQLSVL.